The 5 T cell receptor beta chains in this list originate from one sample, sequenced in a study of STAT3 mutations in large granular lymphocyte leukemia. Points from the study as a whole: At least one immunodominant TCR beta clonotype appeared in every T-cell large granular lymphocyte leukemia patient.

This table comes from immunoSEQ multiplex PCR, and its TCRdb copy is limited to in-frame clones, with some not included. Of some 37,000 clones listed, 88% are singletons. Antigen specificity for these receptors is unknown. Sequencing input: PBMCs. These receptors originate from a human donor with T large granular lymphocyte leukemia. Some clones in this sample may be carry-over from other donors' samples.

In DNA form, the CDR3 reads TGTGCCAGCAGCTTACAGGCGGACTACGAGCAGTACTTC. The encoded protein is CASSLQADYEQYF. The genes are TRBV7-2 and TRBJ2-7; no clear D. The CDR3 covers 13 residues. Trimming pared 2 bases from V and 3 bases from J, leaving 8 bases between. Germline CDR1 SGHTA, CDR2 FQGNSA.

The chain has TRBV9 and TRBJ2-5, with TRBD1 identical over 8 bases. Looked up from germline, CDR1 is SGDLS and CDR2 is YYNGEE. V dropped 4 bases and J dropped 5; count of bases not matched to a gene: 10. CDR3 length equals 15 residues. The CDR3 reads CASSTRDRSQETQYF. DNA of the CDR3: TGTGCCAGCAGCACCCGGGACAGGAGCCAGGAGACCCAGTACTTC.

The rearrangement joins TRBV5-6 to TRBJ2-3; tentatively, D is TRBD2 (6 bases). Germline assignment: CDR1 SGHDT and CDR2 YYEEEE. This CDR3 is 14 amino acids long. With 4 bases removed from V and 4 bases from J, the gap between germline ends came to 13 bases. CDR3 nucleotides: TGTGCCAGCAGCCTGGAGGGCAAGGCAGATACGCAGTATTTT. Its protein is CASSLEGKADTQYF.

The chain combines TRBV2 with TRBJ2-3; 9 bases are a match to TRBD2. Per the germline V gene, CDR1 is SNHLY and CDR2 is FYNNEI. The CDR3 is made up of 19 amino acids. Trimming took 7 bases from V and 0 from J; bases not matched to a gene: 17. CDR3 in DNA: TGTGCCAGCATTCAAGGGGGGCTAGCGGGGCGGTCTAGCACAGATACGCAGTATTTT. Protein: CASIQGGLAGRSSTDTQYF.

This clone has just a few counts. The chain combines TRBV18 with TRBJ2-2, with D perhaps matching TRBD1 (5 bases). The CDR3 has 16 residues. Germline V CDR1 and CDR2: KGHSH, LQKENI. V lost 4 bases to trimming and J lost 5 bases, with 17 bases between them. The CDR3 loop reads CASSRVSDRITGELFF. CDR3 in DNA: TGTGCCAGCTCACGAGTTTCTGACAGAATAACCGGGGAGCTGTTTTTT.